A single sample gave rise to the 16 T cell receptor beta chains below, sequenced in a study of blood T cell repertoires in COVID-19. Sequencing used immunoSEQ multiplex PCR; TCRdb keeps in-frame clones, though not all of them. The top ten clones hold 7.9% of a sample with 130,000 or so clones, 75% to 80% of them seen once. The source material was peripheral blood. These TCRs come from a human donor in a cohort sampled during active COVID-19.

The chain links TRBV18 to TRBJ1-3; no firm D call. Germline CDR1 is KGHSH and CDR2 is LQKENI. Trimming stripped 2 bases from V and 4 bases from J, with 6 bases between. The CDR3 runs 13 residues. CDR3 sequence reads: CASSPERGNTIYF. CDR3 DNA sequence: TGTGCCAGCTCACCAGAGCGCGGAAACACCATATATTTT. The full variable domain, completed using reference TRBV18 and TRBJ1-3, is NAGVMQNPRHLVRRRGQEARLRCSPMKGHSHVYWYRQLPEEGLKFMVYLQKENIIDESGMPKERFSAEFPKEGPSILRIQQVVRGDSAAYFCASSPERGNTIYFGEGSWLTVV.

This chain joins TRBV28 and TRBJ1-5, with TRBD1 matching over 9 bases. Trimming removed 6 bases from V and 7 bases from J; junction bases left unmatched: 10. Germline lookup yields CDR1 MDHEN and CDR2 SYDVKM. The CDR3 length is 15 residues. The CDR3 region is CASSPLGQGGQPQHF. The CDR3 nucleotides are TGTGCCAGCAGCCCACTGGGACAGGGAGGGCAGCCCCAGCATTTT. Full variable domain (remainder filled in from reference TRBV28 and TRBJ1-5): DVKVTQSSRYLVKRTGEKVFLECVQDMDHENMFWYRQDPGLGLRLIYFSYDVKMKEKGDIPEGYSVSREKKERFSLILESASTNQTSMYLCASSPLGQGGQPQHFGDGTRLSIL.

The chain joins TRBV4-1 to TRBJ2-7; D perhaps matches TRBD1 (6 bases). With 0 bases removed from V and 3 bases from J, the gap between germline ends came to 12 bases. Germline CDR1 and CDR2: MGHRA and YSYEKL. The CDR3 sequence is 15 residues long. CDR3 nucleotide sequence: TGCGCCAGCAGCCAAGAGAACAGGGTTGGCTACGAGCAGTACTTC. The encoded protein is CASSQENRVGYEQYF.

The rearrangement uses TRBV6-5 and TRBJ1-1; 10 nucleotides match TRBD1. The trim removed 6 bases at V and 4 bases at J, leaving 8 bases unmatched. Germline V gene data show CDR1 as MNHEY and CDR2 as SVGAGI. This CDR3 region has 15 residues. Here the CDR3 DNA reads TGTGCCAGCAGGGACCCGGGACAGGGGAGCACTGAAGCTTTCTTT. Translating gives CASRDPGQGSTEAFF.

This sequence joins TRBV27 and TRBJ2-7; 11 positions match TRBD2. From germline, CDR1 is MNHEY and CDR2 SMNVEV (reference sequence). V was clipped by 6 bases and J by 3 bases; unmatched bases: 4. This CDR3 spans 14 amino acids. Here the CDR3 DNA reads TGTGCCAGCAGCCTCGGGACTAGCGGCTACGAGCAGTACTTC. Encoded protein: CASSLGTSGYEQYF.

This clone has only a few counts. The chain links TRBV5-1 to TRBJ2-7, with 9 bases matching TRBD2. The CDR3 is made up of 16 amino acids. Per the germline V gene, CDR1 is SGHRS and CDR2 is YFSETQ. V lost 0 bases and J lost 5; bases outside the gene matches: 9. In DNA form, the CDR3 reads TGCGCCAGCAGCTTGGGACTAGCGGCTTCCTGGGACGAGCAGTACTTC. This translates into CASSLGLAASWDEQYF. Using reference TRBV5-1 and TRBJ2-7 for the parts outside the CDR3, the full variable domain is KAGVTQTPRYLIKTRGQQVTLSCSPISGHRSVSWYQQTPGQGLQFLFEYFSETQRNKGNFPGRFSGRQFSNSRSEMNVSTLELGDSALYLCASSLGLAASWDEQYFGPGTRLTVT.

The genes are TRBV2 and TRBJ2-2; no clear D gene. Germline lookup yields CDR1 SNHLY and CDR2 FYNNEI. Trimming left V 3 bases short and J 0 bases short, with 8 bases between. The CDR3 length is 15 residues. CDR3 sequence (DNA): TGTGCCAGCAGTGAGCTTCAGACGAACACCGGGGAGCTGTTTTTT. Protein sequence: CASSELQTNTGELFF.

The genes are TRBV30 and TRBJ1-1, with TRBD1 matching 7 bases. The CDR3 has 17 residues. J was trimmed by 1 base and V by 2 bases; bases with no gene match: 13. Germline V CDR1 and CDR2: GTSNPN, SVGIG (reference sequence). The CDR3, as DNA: TGTGCCTGGAGTATCCCGGGACAGATAACTAGGAACACTGAAGCTTTCTTT. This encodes CAWSIPGQITRNTEAFF.

This chain's CDR3 is CASSYFLRTGSNEQFF. CDR3 bases: TGTGCCAGCAGTTACTTTCTCCGGACAGGTTCAAATGAGCAGTTCTTC. The chain couples TRBV6-5 to TRBJ2-1, with 7 bases lining up with TRBD1. The length of the CDR3 is 16 residues. Losses at the gene ends were 1 base for V and 7 bases for J; bases not matched to a gene: 10. Germline lookup yields CDR1 MNHEY and CDR2 SVGAGI.

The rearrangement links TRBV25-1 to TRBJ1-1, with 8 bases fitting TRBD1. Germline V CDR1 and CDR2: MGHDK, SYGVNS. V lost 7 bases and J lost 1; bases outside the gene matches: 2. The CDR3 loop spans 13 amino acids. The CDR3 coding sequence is TGTGCCAGCACCGGGACAGGGAACACTGAAGCTTTCTTT. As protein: CASTGTGNTEAFF.

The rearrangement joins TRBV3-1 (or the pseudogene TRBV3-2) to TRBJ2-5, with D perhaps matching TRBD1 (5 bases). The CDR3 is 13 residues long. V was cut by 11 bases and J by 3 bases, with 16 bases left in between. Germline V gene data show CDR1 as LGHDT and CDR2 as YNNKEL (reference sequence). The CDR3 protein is CAASSQGKETQYF. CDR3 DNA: TGTGCCGCTTCCTCCCAGGGAAAAGAGACCCAGTACTTC.

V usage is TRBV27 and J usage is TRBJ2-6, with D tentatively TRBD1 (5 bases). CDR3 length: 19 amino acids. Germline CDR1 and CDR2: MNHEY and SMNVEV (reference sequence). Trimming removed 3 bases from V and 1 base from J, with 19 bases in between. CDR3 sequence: CASSLWPSGAGSGANVLTF. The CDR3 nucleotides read TGTGCCAGCAGTTTGTGGCCCTCGGGCGCAGGGTCTGGGGCCAACGTCCTGACTTTC.

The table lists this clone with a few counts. CDR3 in amino acids: CASRQGVSNQPQHF. Here the CDR3 DNA reads TGTGCCAGCCGACAGGGTGTGAGCAATCAGCCCCAGCATTTT. The chain couples TRBV2 to TRBJ1-5; 7 bases fit TRBD1. Trimming took 8 bases from V and 1 from J; bases not matched to a gene: 5. This CDR3 region has 14 residues. CDR1 and CDR2 (germline): SNHLY, FYNNEI.

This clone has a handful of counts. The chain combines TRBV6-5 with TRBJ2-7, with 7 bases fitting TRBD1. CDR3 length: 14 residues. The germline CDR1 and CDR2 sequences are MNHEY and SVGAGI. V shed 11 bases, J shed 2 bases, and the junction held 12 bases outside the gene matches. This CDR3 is CASSGTDNTYEQYF. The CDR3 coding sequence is TGTGCCTCGTCGGGGACAGACAATACCTACGAGCAGTACTTC.

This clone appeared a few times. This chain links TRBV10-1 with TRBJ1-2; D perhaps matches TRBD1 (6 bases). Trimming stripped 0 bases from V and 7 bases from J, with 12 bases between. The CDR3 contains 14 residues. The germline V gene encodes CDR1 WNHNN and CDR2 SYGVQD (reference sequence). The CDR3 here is CASSESKDSLGYTF. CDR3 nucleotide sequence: TGCGCCAGCAGTGAGTCGAAGGACAGCCTTGGCTACACCTTC.

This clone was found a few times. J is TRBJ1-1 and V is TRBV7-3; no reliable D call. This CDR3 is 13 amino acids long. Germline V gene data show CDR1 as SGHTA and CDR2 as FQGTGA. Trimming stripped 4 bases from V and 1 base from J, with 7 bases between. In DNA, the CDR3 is TGTGCCAGCAGCTCCGAGTCGAACACTGAAGCTTTCTTT. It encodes CASSSESNTEAFF.